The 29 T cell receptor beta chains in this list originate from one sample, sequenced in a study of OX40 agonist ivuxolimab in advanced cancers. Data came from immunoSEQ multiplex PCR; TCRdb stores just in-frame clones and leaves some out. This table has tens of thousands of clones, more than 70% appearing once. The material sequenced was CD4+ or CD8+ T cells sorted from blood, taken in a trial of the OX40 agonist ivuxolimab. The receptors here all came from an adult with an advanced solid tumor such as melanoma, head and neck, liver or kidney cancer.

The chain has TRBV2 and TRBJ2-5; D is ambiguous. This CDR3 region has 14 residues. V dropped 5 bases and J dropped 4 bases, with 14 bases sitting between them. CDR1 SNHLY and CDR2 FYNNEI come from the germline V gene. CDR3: CASSPNLLGETQYF. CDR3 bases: TGTGCCAGCAGTCCAAACCTATTGGGAGAGACCCAGTACTTC.

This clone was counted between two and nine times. The CDR3 bases are TGTGCCACCAGCAGAGGAGGACTGCGGGGGTTCCATCAGCCCCAGCATTTT. Translating it yields CATSRGGLRGFHQPQHF. This chain joins TRBV15 and TRBJ1-5; D perhaps matches TRBD1 (5 bases). V gave up 1 base and J gave up 5 bases, with 18 bases separating them. This CDR3 comprises 17 residues. The germline V gene has CDR1 LNHNV and CDR2 YYDKDF (reference sequence).

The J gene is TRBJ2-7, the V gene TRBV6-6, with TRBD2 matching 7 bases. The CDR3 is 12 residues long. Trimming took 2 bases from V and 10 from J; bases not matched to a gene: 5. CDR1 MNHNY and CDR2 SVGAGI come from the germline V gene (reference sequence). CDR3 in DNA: TGTGCCAGCAGTTACGAGAGCGGGGCTCAGTACTTC. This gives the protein CASSYESGAQYF.

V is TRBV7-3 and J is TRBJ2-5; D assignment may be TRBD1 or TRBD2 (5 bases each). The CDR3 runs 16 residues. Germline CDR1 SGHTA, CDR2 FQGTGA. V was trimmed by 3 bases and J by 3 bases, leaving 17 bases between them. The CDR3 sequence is CASSFIRDVRKETQYF. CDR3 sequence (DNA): TGTGCCAGCAGCTTTATCCGGGACGTAAGGAAAGAGACCCAGTACTTC.

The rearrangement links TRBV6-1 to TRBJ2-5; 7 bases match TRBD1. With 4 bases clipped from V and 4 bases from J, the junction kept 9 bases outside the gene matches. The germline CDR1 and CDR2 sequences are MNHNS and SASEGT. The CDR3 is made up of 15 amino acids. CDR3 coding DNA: TGTGCCAGCAGTGGCAGCAGGGGGTTAGTAGAGACCCAGTACTTC. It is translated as CASSGSRGLVETQYF.

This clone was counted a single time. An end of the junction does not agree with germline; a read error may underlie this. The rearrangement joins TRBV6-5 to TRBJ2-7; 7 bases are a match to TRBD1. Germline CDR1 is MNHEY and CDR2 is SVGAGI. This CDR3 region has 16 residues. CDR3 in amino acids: CASSSYDRVGDYGQYF. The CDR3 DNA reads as TGTGCCAGCAGTTCCTATGACAGGGTAGGCGATTACGGGCAGTACTTC.

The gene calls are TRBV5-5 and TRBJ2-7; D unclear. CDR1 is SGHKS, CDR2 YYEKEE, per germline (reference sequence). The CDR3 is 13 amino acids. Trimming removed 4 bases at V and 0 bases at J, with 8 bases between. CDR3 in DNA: TGTGCCAGCAGCCGTTATAGCTCCTACGAGCAGTACTTC. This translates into CASSRYSSYEQYF.

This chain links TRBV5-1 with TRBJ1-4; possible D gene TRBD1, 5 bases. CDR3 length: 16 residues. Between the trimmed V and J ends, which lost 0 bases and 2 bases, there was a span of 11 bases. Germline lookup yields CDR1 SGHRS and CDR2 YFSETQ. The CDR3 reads CASSLGAGRTNEKLFF. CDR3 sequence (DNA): TGCGCCAGCAGCTTGGGGGCAGGGAGGACTAATGAAAAACTGTTTTTT.

The CDR3 reads CASSLVVGSGTGLYGYTF. In DNA, the CDR3 is TGTGCCAGCAGCTTAGTCGTAGGATCCGGGACAGGCCTCTATGGCTACACCTTC. The rearrangement joins TRBV7-8 to TRBJ1-2; 8 nucleotides agree with TRBD1. Trimming took 1 base from V and 4 from J; bases not matched to a gene: 14. From germline, CDR1 is SGHVS and CDR2 FQNEAQ. The CDR3 contains 18 residues.

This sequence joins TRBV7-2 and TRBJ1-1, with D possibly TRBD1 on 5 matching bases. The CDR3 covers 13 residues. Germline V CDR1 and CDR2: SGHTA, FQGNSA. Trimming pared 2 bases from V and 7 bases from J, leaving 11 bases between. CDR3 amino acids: CASSLWGGVEAFF. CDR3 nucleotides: TGTGCCAGCAGCTTATGGGGGGGAGTTGAAGCTTTCTTT.

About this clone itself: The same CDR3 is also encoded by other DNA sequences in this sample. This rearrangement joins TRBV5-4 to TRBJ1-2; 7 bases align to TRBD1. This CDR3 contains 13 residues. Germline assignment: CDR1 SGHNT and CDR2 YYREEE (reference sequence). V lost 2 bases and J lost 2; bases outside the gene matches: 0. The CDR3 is CASSLQGNYGYTF. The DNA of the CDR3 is TGTGCCAGCAGCTTACAGGGGAACTATGGCTACACCTTC. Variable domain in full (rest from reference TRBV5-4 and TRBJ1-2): ETGVTQSPTHLIKTRGQQVTLRCSSQSGHNTVSWYQQALGQGPQFIFQYYREEENGRGNFPPRFSGLQFPNYSSELNVNALELDDSALYLCASSLQGNYGYTFGSGTRLTVV.

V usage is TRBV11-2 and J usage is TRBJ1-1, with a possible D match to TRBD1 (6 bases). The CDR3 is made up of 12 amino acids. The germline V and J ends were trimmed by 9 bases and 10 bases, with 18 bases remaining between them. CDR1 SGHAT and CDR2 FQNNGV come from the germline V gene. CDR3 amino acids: CASTEGGPGAFF. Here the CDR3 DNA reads TGTGCCAGTACCGAAGGGGGGCCGGGAGCTTTCTTT.

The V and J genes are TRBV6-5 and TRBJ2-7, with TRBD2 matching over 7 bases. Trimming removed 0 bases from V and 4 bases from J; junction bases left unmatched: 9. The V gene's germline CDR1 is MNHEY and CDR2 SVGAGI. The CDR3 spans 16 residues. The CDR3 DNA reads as TGTGCCAGCAGTTACTCGCGCCTAGCGGTGCGGTACGAGCAGTACTTC. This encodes CASSYSRLAVRYEQYF.

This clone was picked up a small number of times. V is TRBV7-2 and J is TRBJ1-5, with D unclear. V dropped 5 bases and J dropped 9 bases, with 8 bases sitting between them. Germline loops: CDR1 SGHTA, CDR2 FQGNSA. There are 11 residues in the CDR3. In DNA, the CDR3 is TGTGCCAGCAGCGCGCAAGGGCCCCAGCATTTT. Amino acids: CASSAQGPQHF.

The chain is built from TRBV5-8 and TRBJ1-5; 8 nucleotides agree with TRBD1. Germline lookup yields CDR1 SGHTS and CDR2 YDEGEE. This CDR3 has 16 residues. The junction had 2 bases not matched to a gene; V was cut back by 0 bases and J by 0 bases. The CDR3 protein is CASSLGDRFSNQPQHF. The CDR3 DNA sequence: TGTGCCAGCAGCTTGGGGGACAGGTTTAGCAATCAGCCCCAGCATTTT.

The CDR3 loop is CASSQSYEQFF. The DNA of the CDR3 is TGTGCCAGCAGCCAAAGCTATGAGCAGTTCTTC. The rearrangement joins TRBV6-1 to TRBJ2-1; the D is unclear. Germline CDR1 MNHNS, CDR2 SASEGT. Trimming stripped 6 bases from V and 8 bases from J, with 8 bases between. The CDR3 is 11 residues long.

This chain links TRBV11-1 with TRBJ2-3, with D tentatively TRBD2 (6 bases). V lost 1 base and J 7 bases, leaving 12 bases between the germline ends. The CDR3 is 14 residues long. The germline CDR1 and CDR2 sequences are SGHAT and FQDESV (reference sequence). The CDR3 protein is CASSLVVAGNTQYF. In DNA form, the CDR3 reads TGTGCCAGCAGCTTAGTTGTGGCGGGGAATACGCAGTATTTT.

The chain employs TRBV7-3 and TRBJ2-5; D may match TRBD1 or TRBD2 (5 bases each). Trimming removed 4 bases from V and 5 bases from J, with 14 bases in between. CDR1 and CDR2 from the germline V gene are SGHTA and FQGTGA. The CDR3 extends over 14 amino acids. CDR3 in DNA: TGTGCCAGCAGCTCCGGGACGATGTCGGAGACCCAGTACTTC. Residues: CASSSGTMSETQYF.

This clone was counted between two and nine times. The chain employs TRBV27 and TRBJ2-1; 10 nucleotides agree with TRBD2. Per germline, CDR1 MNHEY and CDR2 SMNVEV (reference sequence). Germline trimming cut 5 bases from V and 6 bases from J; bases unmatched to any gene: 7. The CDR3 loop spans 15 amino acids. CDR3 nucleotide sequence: TGTGCCAGCAGTCCACTTATAGCGGGGGGCAATGAGCAGTTCTTC. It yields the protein CASSPLIAGGNEQFF.

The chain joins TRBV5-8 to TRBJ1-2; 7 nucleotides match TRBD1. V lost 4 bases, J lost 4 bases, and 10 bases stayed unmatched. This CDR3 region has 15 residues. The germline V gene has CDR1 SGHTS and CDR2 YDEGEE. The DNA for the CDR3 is TGTGCCAGCAGCCTAAAGACAGGGAAGGGCTATGGCTACACCTTC. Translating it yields CASSLKTGKGYGYTF.

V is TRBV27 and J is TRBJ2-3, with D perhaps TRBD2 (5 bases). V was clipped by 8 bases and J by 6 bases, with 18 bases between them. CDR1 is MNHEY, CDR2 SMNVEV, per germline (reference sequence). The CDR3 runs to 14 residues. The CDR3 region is CASQTALGGDTQYF. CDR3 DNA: TGTGCCAGCCAGACGGCCTTGGGCGGGGATACGCAGTATTTT.

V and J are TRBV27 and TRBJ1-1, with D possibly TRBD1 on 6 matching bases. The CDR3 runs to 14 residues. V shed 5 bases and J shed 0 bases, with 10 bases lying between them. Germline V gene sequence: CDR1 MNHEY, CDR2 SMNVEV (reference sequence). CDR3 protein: CASSKEGVNTEAFF. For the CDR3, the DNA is TGTGCCAGCAGTAAAGAGGGGGTGAACACTGAAGCTTTCTTT.

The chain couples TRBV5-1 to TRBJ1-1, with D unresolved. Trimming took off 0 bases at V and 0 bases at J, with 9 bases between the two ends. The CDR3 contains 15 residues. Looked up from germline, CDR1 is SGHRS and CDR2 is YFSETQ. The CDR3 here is CASSLDNTMNTEAFF. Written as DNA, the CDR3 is TGCGCCAGCAGCTTGGATAACACCATGAACACTGAAGCTTTCTTT. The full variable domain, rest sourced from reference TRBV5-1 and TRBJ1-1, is KAGVTQTPRYLIKTRGQQVTLSCSPISGHRSVSWYQQTPGQGLQFLFEYFSETQRNKGNFPGRFSGRQFSNSRSEMNVSTLELGDSALYLCASSLDNTMNTEAFFGQGTRLTVV.

The CDR3 sequence: CASSPTLTSAYEQYF. The DNA for the CDR3 is TGTGCCAGCTCACCAACTTTGACTTCAGCCTACGAGCAGTACTTC. The chain couples TRBV18 to TRBJ2-7; unclear D gene. Trimming removed 2 bases at V and 2 bases at J, with 13 bases between. CDR3 size: 15 residues. Germline CDR1 reads KGHSH; CDR2 reads LQKENI.

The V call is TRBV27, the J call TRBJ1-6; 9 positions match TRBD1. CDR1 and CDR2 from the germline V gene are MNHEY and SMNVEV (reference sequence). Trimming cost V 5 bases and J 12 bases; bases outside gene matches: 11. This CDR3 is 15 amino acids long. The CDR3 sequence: CASSPGQGTNLPLHF. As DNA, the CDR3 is TGTGCCAGCAGTCCGGGACAGGGCACTAACTTACCCCTCCACTTT.

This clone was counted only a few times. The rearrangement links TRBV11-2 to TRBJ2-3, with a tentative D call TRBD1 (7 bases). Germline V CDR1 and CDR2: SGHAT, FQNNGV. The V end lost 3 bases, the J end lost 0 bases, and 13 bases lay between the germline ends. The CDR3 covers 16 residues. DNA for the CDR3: TGTGCCAGCAGCTTCCGCCAGGGGGGTAGCACAGATACGCAGTATTTT. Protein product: CASSFRQGGSTDTQYF.

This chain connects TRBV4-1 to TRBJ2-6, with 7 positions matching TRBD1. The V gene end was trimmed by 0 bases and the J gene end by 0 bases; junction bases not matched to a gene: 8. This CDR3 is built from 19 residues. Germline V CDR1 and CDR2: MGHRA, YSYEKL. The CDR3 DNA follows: TGCGCCAGCAGCCAAGATGGGCAGGGGGTCGTCTCTGGGGCCAACGTCCTGACTTTC. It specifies CASSQDGQGVVSGANVLTF.

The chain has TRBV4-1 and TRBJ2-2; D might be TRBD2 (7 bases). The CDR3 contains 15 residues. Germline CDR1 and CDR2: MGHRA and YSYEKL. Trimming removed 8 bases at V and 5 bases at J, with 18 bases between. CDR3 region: CASRGGESETGELFF. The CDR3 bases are TGCGCCAGCCGAGGGGGGGAAAGCGAGACCGGGGAGCTGTTTTTT.

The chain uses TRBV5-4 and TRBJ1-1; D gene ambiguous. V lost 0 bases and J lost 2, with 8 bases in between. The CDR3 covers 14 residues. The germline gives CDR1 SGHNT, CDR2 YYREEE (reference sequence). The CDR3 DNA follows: TGTGCCAGCAGCTTGGAAAGTGGCAACACTGAAGCTTTCTTT. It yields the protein CASSLESGNTEAFF. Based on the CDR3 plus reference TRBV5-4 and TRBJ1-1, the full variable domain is ETGVTQSPTHLIKTRGQQVTLRCSSQSGHNTVSWYQQALGQGPQFIFQYYREEENGRGNFPPRFSGLQFPNYSSELNVNALELDDSALYLCASSLESGNTEAFFGQGTRLTVV.